These 8 T cell receptor beta chains were sequenced from one sample in a study of T cell changes during pregnancy in multiple sclerosis (dated by TCRdb to about 2019). The library was generated by the immunoSEQ multiplex PCR assay. Entries here come from immuneACCESS through TCRdb and include only in-frame sequences with V and J called. Some clones fail to appear in such tables; in the studies checked, an unresolved V gene covers under half of the shortfall, and the cause of the remainder is unknown. Counted in this sample were about 42,000 clones; nearly 90% of them appeared once. Of the sample, under 1% falls within the top ten clones. Material: CD4+ T cells from peripheral blood mononuclear cells, obtained after pregnancy. All receptors come from a female donor with multiple sclerosis, enrolled in a pregnancy study.

A few counts support this clone. The genes are TRBV11-2 and TRBJ2-1; 9 positions agree with TRBD2. This CDR3 spans 15 amino acids. The germline CDR1 and CDR2 sequences are SGHAT and FQNNGV. Germline trimming cut 7 bases from V and 9 bases from J; bases unmatched to any gene: 13. DNA for the CDR3: TGTGCCAGCAACCGACATAGCGGGGGCCAGGCTGAGCAGTTCTTC. Amino acid sequence: CASNRHSGGQAEQFF.

A few counts support this clone. This rearrangement joins TRBV7-8 to TRBJ2-1; maybe TRBD1 (6 bases). Germline V CDR1 and CDR2: SGHVS, FQNEAQ. CDR3 length: 14 amino acids. V shed 4 bases and J shed 7 bases, with 14 bases lying between them. CDR3 loop: CASSSGQWENEQFF. CDR3 in DNA: TGTGCCAGCAGCTCCGGACAGTGGGAAAATGAGCAGTTCTTC.

The rearrangement uses TRBV7-9 and TRBJ1-1; D might be TRBD1 (5 bases). The V gene's germline CDR1 is SEHNR and CDR2 FQNEAQ (reference sequence). V was clipped by 6 bases and J by 5 bases, with 16 bases between them. The CDR3 spans 14 residues. The CDR3 coding sequence is TGTGCCAGCAGTCGATCGGGGGGTTCGACTGAAGCTTTCTTT. The encoded protein is CASSRSGGSTEAFF.

The chain employs TRBV29-1 and TRBJ2-3; D may be TRBD2 (6 bases). Trimming left V 4 bases short and J 2 bases short, with 10 bases between. Germline assignment: CDR1 SQVTM and CDR2 ANQGSEA. There are 13 residues in the CDR3. The CDR3 DNA follows: TGCAGCGTTGGCGGGGCAGTCACAGATACGCAGTATTTT. This gives the protein CSVGGAVTDTQYF.

The sample holds one count of this clone. The rearrangement uses TRBV18 and TRBJ1-1; D unclear. The CDR3 spans 14 residues. The V end was cut by 1 base, the J end by 3 bases, with 9 bases between. From germline, CDR1 is KGHSH and CDR2 LQKENI. CDR3 region: CASSPLAQDTEAFF. The CDR3 nucleotides read TGTGCCAGCTCACCACTCGCCCAGGACACTGAAGCTTTCTTT.

The V call is TRBV6-6, the J call TRBJ2-3, with TRBD1 matching 10 bases. Germline trimming cut 2 bases from V and 1 base from J; bases unmatched to any gene: 3. Germline lookup yields CDR1 MNHNY and CDR2 SVGAGI (reference sequence). This CDR3 spans 16 amino acids. In DNA form, the CDR3 reads TGTGCCAGCAGTTACGGGACAGGGGCGGGCACAGATACGCAGTATTTT. Protein product: CASSYGTGAGTDTQYF.

The rearrangement uses TRBV5-5 and TRBJ2-6; 7 nucleotides match TRBD1. The V gene end was trimmed by 1 base and the J gene end by 0 bases; junction bases not matched to a gene: 4. This CDR3 is built from 17 residues. From germline, CDR1 is SGHKS and CDR2 YYEKEE (reference sequence). CDR3 protein: CASSLRDSASGANVLTF. In DNA, the CDR3 is TGTGCCAGCAGCTTGCGGGACAGCGCCTCTGGGGCCAACGTCCTGACTTTC. The full variable domain, with the rest looked up from reference TRBV5-5 and TRBJ2-6, is DAGVTQSPTHLIKTRGQQVTLRCSPISGHKSVSWYQQVLGQGPQFIFQYYEKEERGRGNFPDRFSARQFPNYSSELNVNALLLGDSALYLCASSLRDSASGANVLTFGAGSRLTVL.

Here the CDR3 reads CASSLSRGLAEKETQYF. The CDR3 bases are TGTGCCAGCAGCTTGAGTAGGGGTCTAGCGGAAAAAGAGACCCAGTACTTC. This rearrangement joins TRBV11-2 to TRBJ2-5, with 7 bases matching TRBD2. The J segment lost 3 bases and the V segment lost 3 bases, leaving 13 bases of the junction unmatched. Germline lookup yields CDR1 SGHAT and CDR2 FQNNGV. CDR3 length: 17 amino acids.